This entry describes one T cell receptor (beta chain). Its antigen is unknown. Nothing much larger sits one base from this clone, and base qualities are not available. The cohort consisted of approximately 670 healthy bone marrow donors. All cohort members were sampled while nominally healthy, although unrecorded immune exposures were likely present. The donor tested CMV seropositive and was one of the 289 seropositive cohort members. A peripheral blood sample was provided by each donor, and peripheral blood mononuclear cells were used for TCR beta sequencing. Genomic DNA extraction from the blood cell samples was performed with the Qiagen DNeasy Blood Extraction Kit. Libraries were prepared through the immunoSEQ multiplex PCR assay. The multiplex PCR relied on a mix of 60 forward primers for TCR Vbeta segments and 13 reverse primers for TCR Jbeta segments. A multiplex PCR assay on genomic DNA amplified the CDR3 region of rearranged TCR beta genes. On the Illumina HiSeq System, the amplified TCR beta libraries were sequenced as 87-base-pair reads. The study's processing was this. A later analysis counted tens of millions of unique TCR beta chains across the 550 to 750 repertoires, and around 12 million of these chains were shared by at least two donors. To remove PCR and sequencing errors, raw reads were error-corrected and collapsed into unique sequences using a nearest-neighbor algorithm that merged closely related sequences. V, D and J gene segments were assigned by aligning CDR3 sequences to IMGT reference sequences. For a sequence to be retained, at least a six-nucleotide match to both a V gene segment and a J gene segment was required. Rearrangements were called productive when the CDR3 lacked stop codons and stayed in frame with V and J; all others were non-productive. Following IMGT convention, CDR3 was defined as the stretch from the second conserved V-encoded cysteine to the conserved J-encoded phenylalanine. In an earlier analysis of some 550 of the donors, sequences lacking an unambiguous match to a single V gene segment were excluded. An earlier analysis of 587 of the donors called V segments functional above 56.7% productive rearrangements and segregating when the between-donor standard deviation exceeded 5%. A statistical classification framework was developed to diagnose cytomegalovirus status using the catalog of TCR beta chain sequences. V and J gene assignment, in a later analysis, came from comparing TCR nucleotide sequences with IMGT/GENE-DB human TR gene sequences. The TCRdist pipeline was used in a later analysis to assign CDR3 sequences and most-parsimonious VDJ recombination scenarios. In a later analysis, each TCR beta chain was defined by its CDR3 amino acid sequence together with its V-gene family, and reads lacking a unique V-gene family were excluded. As a way to deal with suspected cross-contamination and a sequencing artifact, a later analysis dropped hundreds of nucleotide sequences that were highly shared and had low generation probability. A later analysis calculated a clonal expansion index for each public chain from normalized within-repertoire ranks of inferred template counts. A later analysis computed generation probabilities with a VDJ recombination model fitted to out-of-frame rearrangements, and checked the results against IGoR. Hypergeometric tests were used in a later analysis to score TCR-TCR, TCR-HLA and TCR-CMV co-occurrence, with a repertoire-size bias correction applied to the TCR pairs. A later analysis estimated false discovery rates by permuting HLA or CMV assignments 20 times. In a later analysis, co-occurring TCRs were grouped using DBSCAN, with TCRdist sequence similarity added in when clustering inside HLA-allele-positive subsets. For co-occurrence clustering, repertoires with fewer than 30,000 or more than 120,000 public chains were excluded, along with a handful of repertoires with anomalous nucleotide sharing. TCRdb retrieved this table from immuneACCESS and kept in-frame rearrangements only. Not all clones are present; in checked studies, unresolved V genes account for under half, and no reason is known for the remainder. V and J calls plus clone size are reproduced from that table; the DNA served to infer D and trimming. Here the sample has 60,000 to 100,000 clones; around 78% occur a single time. The ten largest clones represent around 5.4% of the sample.

These data come from a study of cytomegalovirus exposure and HLA in healthy donors (dated by TCRdb to 2015 to 2018). For the study in its entirety: In an earlier analysis of approximately 640 of the donors, 250 to 350 Gb of sequence data and 120 million or so unique TCR beta sequences from about 180 million T cells were reported. Roughly 300 gigabases of sequencing data and approximately 84 million unique TCR sequences were included in an early release covering several hundred HLA-typed donors. Of the 350 to 450 genotyped donors, roughly 76% were placed in the genetic ancestry cluster associated with self-reported Caucasian donors. The aim of the study was to test whether cataloging public T cell receptors could identify signatures of past pathogen exposure. The T cell repertoires of 666 subjects were profiled by immunosequencing and related to cytomegalovirus serostatus. In addition to the first cohort of about 650 subjects, a separate validation cohort of approximately 130 different subjects was used. The study combined high-throughput TCR immunosequencing, statistical association of individual TCRs with disease status, and machine learning to predict cytomegalovirus infection status. A later analysis re-analyzed previously published TCR beta repertoires from approximately 670 donors and added high-resolution HLA genotyping to study TCR occurrence patterns. Rather than drawing on any new phenotypic data, the later analysis identified candidate immune exposures from TCR beta sequences and the way those sequences occurred across donors. In an earlier analysis of 587 of the donors, high-throughput TCR beta sequencing was used to judge whether each TCR beta V gene segment behaved as functional or pseudogenic. Donor age, sex, ethnicity and CMV serostatus were compiled together with the repertoire data. Genome-wide SNP genotypes for about 60% of the roughly 670 donors were used in a later genetic analysis, which treated that subset as a discovery cohort. Every discovery cohort repertoire had been produced on one sequencing platform. HLA typing included class I and class II loci at four-digit resolution. The number of typed donors differed by locus: about 620-630 for A, B, C, DRB1 and DQB1; roughly 510 for DQA1; some 610 for DPA1; and 400 to 480 for DPB1. Roughly five DR-DQ haplotypes were treated as single units for association and clustering because of strong linkage in the cohort. Among a few hundred genotyped donors of the cohort, an average of around 240,000 unique TCR beta nucleotide sequences were sequenced per donor, approximately 20% of them non-productive. The study at large found these results: Compared with the approximately 710-donor mean, donors in an Asian-associated ancestry cluster had fewer N-insertions in productive TCRs, according to a later genetic analysis. Specific HLA alleles were associated with 15,000 to 20,000 TCR beta sequences at a false discovery rate of 0.05 in a later analysis. A further reported finding was that TCR beta sequences accurately predicted the HLA-A and HLA-B alleles for most subjects in the first cohort. A later analysis found that HLA-associated TCR beta chains were more clonally expanded and had lower generation probabilities than equally common non-associated chains. Because some donors lacked HLA typing at each locus, the association tests relied only on the typed subset. The study listed 150 to 200 TCR beta chains as associated with cytomegalovirus. Immune exposure information for the cohort was limited to CMV serostatus. In a later analysis, TCR association rates were found to vary across HLA loci, with the most associated TCRs seen for DRB1 alleles and the fewest for HLA-C alleles. According to a later analysis, most CMV-associated TCR beta chains appeared to be HLA-restricted, and the HLA associations seemed to be driven largely by CMV exposure. The authors suggested that the approach could potentially be extended to other disease states and immunological phenotypes. Correlated functional status among segregating V segments might be attributable to linkage disequilibrium, but an unknown experimental factor could not be ruled out. In a later genetic analysis, a missense DCLRE1C variant was associated with V-gene and J-gene trimming of TCR beta chains, and the association was replicated in an independent cohort. The earlier analysis of some 560 of the donors excluded some 16 rarely observed V segments, including chromosome 9 orphons, because counts were too low. The cohort was sequenced for TCR beta chains only, and without alpha or paired-chain data the features that could be detected were limited. While some public TCRs were present in many individuals, most TCR sequences turned up only very rarely across donors. In an earlier analysis of 500 to 650 of the donors, most TCR beta V segments appeared in productive rearrangements about 90% or about 30% of the time, broadly matching IMGT annotations. Three of the identified cytomegalovirus-associated TCR beta chains were confirmed in vitro to be specific for cytomegalovirus antigens. Roughly uniform sequencing depth across donors was assumed in presence/absence analyses, although this assumption may not hold. The sequencing pipeline was judged likely to have produced a cluster of highly shared sequence variants as a technical artifact. When HLA alleles, especially DR and DQ, strongly co-occurred, attributing TCR associations to individual alleles was difficult. A later analysis reported that several top co-occurrence clusters appeared linked to parvovirus B19, influenza, CMV and Epstein-Barr virus. In both the original and validation cohorts, the classifier was reported to diagnose cytomegalovirus status with high specificity and sensitivity.

Sample: PBMCs. The TCR sequence derives from a male donor in good health and CMV-seropositive.

Read as DNA, the sequence is TGTGCCAGCAGCCCCGGGACTAGCGGGTGGAGCTCCTACAATGAGCAGTTCTTC. The resulting protein is CASSPGTSGWSSYNEQFF. The chain joins TRBV6-4 to TRBJ2-1, with TRBD2 identical over 12 junction bases. CDR1 and CDR2 were assigned from the germline V gene as MRHNA and SNTAGT. The CDR3 goes from the cysteine to the phenylalanine over 18 residues. The only DNA kept is the CDR3, 54 bases in frame from the first base. Compared with germline, V lacks 6 bases and J lacks 0 bases; bases without a gene match: 9.